The sequence of this TCR beta chain was determined in a study of T cell responses to AZD1222 COVID-19 vaccine. The method was immunoSEQ multiplex PCR; TCRdb's version includes in-frame clones alone and lacks a portion of them. The repertoire consists of about 110,000 clones, with around nine tenths occurring once and the leading ten covering about a sixth. Study findings and constraints: Reports say nearly half of spike-specific TCRs go after unmutated variant regions. After the peak T cell response, and only then, were repertoires sampled. Mapped onto spike, vaccine-associated CD4 TCRs spanned it and were dominant at 160-218 and 743-854.

Worth noting for this clone: Its antigen is undetermined.

V was trimmed by 7 bases and J by 4 bases, leaving 11 bases between them. Germline loops: CDR1 SEHNR, CDR2 FQNEAQ (reference sequence). The CDR3 consists of 13 residues. The receptor was derived from an adult in good health. The sample here was peripheral blood, taken on day 0 of AZD1222 vaccination. The chain couples TRBV7-9 to TRBJ2-1; D perhaps matches TRBD1 (6 bases). Here the CDR3 reads CASKGTPYNEQFF. The DNA for the CDR3 is TGTGCCAGCAAGGGGACACCATACAATGAGCAGTTCTTC.